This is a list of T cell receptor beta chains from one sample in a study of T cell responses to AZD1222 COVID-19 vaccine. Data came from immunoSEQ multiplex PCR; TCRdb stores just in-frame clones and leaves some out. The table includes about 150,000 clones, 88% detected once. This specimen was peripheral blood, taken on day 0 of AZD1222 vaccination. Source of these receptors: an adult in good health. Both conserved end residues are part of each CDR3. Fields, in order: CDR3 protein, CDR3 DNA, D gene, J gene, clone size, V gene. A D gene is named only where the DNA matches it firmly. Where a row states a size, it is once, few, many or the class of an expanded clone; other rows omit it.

CDR3: CASSRLAGSSYNEQFF
DNA: TGTGCCAGCAGCCGATTAGCGGGGAGCTCCTACAATGAGCAGTTCTTC
D: TRBD2
J: TRBJ2-1
size: -
V: TRBV3-1/TRBV3-2

CDR3: CASSESYRGSEQYF
DNA: TGCGCCAGCAGTGAGTCGTACAGGGGGTCCGAGCAGTACTTC
D: TRBD1
J: TRBJ2-7
size: -
V: TRBV10-2

CDR3: CASSLYPGGAKNQPQHF
DNA: TGTGCCAGCAGCTTATACCCAGGGGGGGCAAAGAATCAGCCCCAGCATTTT
D: TRBD1
J: TRBJ1-5
size: -
V: TRBV5-5

CDR3: CASSLFPTSGDTNEQFF
DNA: TGCGCCAGCAGCTTATTCCCTACTAGCGGGGACACCAATGAGCAGTTCTTC
D: TRBD2
J: TRBJ2-1
size: once
V: TRBV5-1

CDR3: CASSEDLGSRNTIYF
DNA: TGTGCCAGCAGTGAAGATCTTGGCAGCAGAAACACCATATATTTT
D: -
J: TRBJ1-3
size: -
V: TRBV2

CDR3: CAITVDLGGNTGELFF
DNA: TGTGCCATCACCGTAGACCTAGGGGGGAACACCGGGGAGCTGTTTTTT
D: -
J: TRBJ2-2
size: -
V: TRBV10-3

CDR3: CASSQAGGQPQHF
DNA: TGTGCCAGCAGCCAGGCGGGAGGCCAGCCCCAGCATTTT
D: -
J: TRBJ1-5
size: -
V: TRBV3-1/TRBV3-2

CDR3: CSASDRLNTGELFF
DNA: TGCAGTGCTAGTGACAGGTTAAACACCGGGGAGCTGTTTTTT
D: -
J: TRBJ2-2
size: -
V: TRBV20-1

CDR3: CASSHAGVQETQYF
DNA: TGTGCCAGCAGCCATGCAGGGGTACAAGAGACCCAGTACTTC
D: -
J: TRBJ2-5
size: -
V: TRBV5-8

CDR3: CASSSSFNQPQHF
DNA: TGCGCCAGCAGTTCCAGCTTTAATCAGCCCCAGCATTTT
D: -
J: TRBJ1-5
size: -
V: TRBV10-2

CDR3: CASSLALQSGGAGNTEAFF
DNA: TGCGCCAGCAGCTTGGCCCTCCAATCAGGGGGCGCCGGGAACACTGAAGCTTTCTTT
D: TRBD1
J: TRBJ1-1
size: once
V: TRBV5-1

CDR3: CASSSLGTSGNTIYF
DNA: TGTGCCAGCAGCTCCCTCGGGACTTCTGGAAACACCATATATTTT
D: -
J: TRBJ1-3
size: -
V: TRBV5-5

CDR3: CASSGQGNYGYTF
DNA: TGTGCCAGCAGCGGACAGGGGAACTATGGCTACACCTTC
D: TRBD1
J: TRBJ1-2
size: -
V: TRBV3-1/TRBV3-2

CDR3: CASSSTSGMLTDTQYF
DNA: TGTGCCAGCAGCTCGACTAGCGGGATGTTAACAGATACGCAGTATTTT
D: TRBD2
J: TRBJ2-3
size: -
V: TRBV7-6

CDR3: CASSHRTGGTYSNQPQHF
DNA: TGTGCCAGCAGCCATAGGACAGGGGGGACTTATAGCAATCAGCCCCAGCATTTT
D: TRBD1
J: TRBJ1-5
size: -
V: TRBV3-1/TRBV3-2

CDR3: CASSFNGLYTDTQYF
DNA: TGTGCCAGCAGTTTTAATGGGCTATACACAGATACGCAGTATTTT
D: -
J: TRBJ2-3
size: -
V: TRBV27

CDR3: CASSADARTNTGELFF
DNA: TGTGCCAGTAGTGCTGACGCAAGGACGAACACCGGGGAGCTGTTTTTT
D: -
J: TRBJ2-2
size: once
V: TRBV19

CDR3: CASSVTDRAGTEAFF
DNA: TGCGCCAGCAGCGTGACGGACAGGGCAGGCACTGAAGCTTTCTTT
D: TRBD1
J: TRBJ1-1
size: -
V: TRBV5-1

CDR3: CASSGALVSSYNEQFF
DNA: TGTGCCAGCAGTGGCGCACTAGTCAGCTCCTACAATGAGCAGTTCTTC
D: -
J: TRBJ2-1
size: -
V: TRBV6-2/TRBV6-3

CDR3: CASSLVAGGWNSPLHF
DNA: TGCGCCAGCAGCTTGGTCGCAGGGGGCTGGAATTCACCCCTCCACTTT
D: TRBD1
J: TRBJ1-6
size: -
V: TRBV5-1

CDR3: CASRLAFYEQYF
DNA: TGTGCAAGTCGCTTAGCCTTCTACGAGCAGTACTTC
D: -
J: TRBJ2-7
size: once
V: TRBV12-2

CDR3: CASSRLHGQPQHF
DNA: TGTGCCAGCAGCCGACTACACGGTCAGCCCCAGCATTTT
D: -
J: TRBJ1-5
size: -
V: TRBV14

CDR3: CASSRTAGANVLTF
DNA: TGTGCCAGCAGTCGGACAGCTGGGGCCAACGTCCTGACTTTC
D: -
J: TRBJ2-6
size: -
V: TRBV6-5

CDR3: CASSPLGQGLLGGELFF
DNA: TGTGCCAGCTCACCACTGGGACAGGGGCTACTTGGCGGGGAGCTGTTTTTT
D: TRBD1
J: TRBJ2-2
size: -
V: TRBV18

CDR3: CASSRPVQETQYF
DNA: TGTGCCAGCAGTCGCCCTGTACAAGAGACCCAGTACTTC
D: -
J: TRBJ2-5
size: -
V: TRBV7-2

CDR3: CAWSTTEGFGVTDTQYF
DNA: TGTGCCTGGAGTACTACCGAGGGGTTCGGGGTCACAGATACGCAGTATTTT
D: -
J: TRBJ2-3
size: -
V: TRBV30

CDR3: CASSFKGLAGGVSDEQYF
DNA: TGTGCCAGCAGCTTCAAGGGACTAGCGGGAGGTGTATCGGACGAGCAGTACTTC
D: TRBD2
J: TRBJ2-7
size: -
V: TRBV11-3

CDR3: CAIRTGATEAFF
DNA: TGTGCCATCAGAACAGGGGCCACTGAAGCTTTCTTT
D: TRBD1
J: TRBJ1-1
size: -
V: TRBV28

CDR3: CASRMDRGKEDTQYF
DNA: TGTGCCAGTAGAATGGACAGGGGAAAGGAAGATACGCAGTATTTT
D: TRBD1
J: TRBJ2-3
size: once
V: TRBV19

CDR3: CASSPGDRENYGYTF
DNA: TGTGCCAGCAGTCCGGGGGACAGGGAAAACTATGGCTACACCTTC
D: TRBD1
J: TRBJ1-2
size: -
V: TRBV28

CDR3: CASSSVDSGRETQYF
DNA: TGTGCCAGCAGCTCTGTTGATAGCGGTCGAGAGACCCAGTACTTC
D: -
J: TRBJ2-5
size: -
V: TRBV5-4

CDR3: CASSYFGQGQKAFF
DNA: TGTGCCAGCAGTTACTTTGGACAGGGCCAAAAAGCTTTCTTT
D: TRBD1
J: TRBJ1-1
size: -
V: TRBV6-5

CDR3: CASSPSWGWPGGYTF
DNA: TGTGCCAGCAGCCCGAGCTGGGGGTGGCCCGGTGGCTACACCTTC
D: -
J: TRBJ1-2
size: -
V: TRBV7-2